The text below deals with one T cell receptor beta chain. This sample stems from a study of patients and donors after allogeneic stem cell transplantation. TCRdb re-called the RT-PCR reads with MiXCR, one entry per CDR3 protein. The repertoire includes a few hundred thousand distinct CDR3 sequences, roughly 38% of them detected once, and about 9.9% sits in the top ten. Sequenced material: blood, either unsorted or a sorted T cell fraction (not recorded which). This receptor was identified in a human donor who was either an allogeneic HSCT recipient or a stem cell or donor lymphocyte infusion donor (not recorded which). It is not recorded whose cells these are; they may come from a transplant donor.

The CDR3 protein is CASSQVFGTGNTIYF. The CDR3 bases are TGTGCCAGCAGCCAGGTATTCGGAACTGGAAACACCATATATTTT. The rearrangement joins TRBV6-6 to TRBJ1-3, with no clear D. V was pared by 6 bases and J by 2 bases, with 14 bases between. The CDR3 is 15 residues long. CDR1 MNHNY and CDR2 SVGAGI come from the germline V gene (reference sequence).